These 20 T cell receptor beta chains were sequenced from one sample in a study of shared clonotypes between healthy human individuals. The assay was immunoSEQ multiplex PCR, and TCRdb's table has in-frame clones only and misses some. This table holds about 1.1 million clones, about 84% found once. Sequencing was done on a sample of memory CD4+ T cells from PBMCs. Subset meaning: CD45RA-negative fraction. The receptors derive from a man aged 18 to 30 in good health. Some clones in this sample may be carry-over from other donors' samples.

Of note for this clone: The sample holds other DNA sequences that translate to the same CDR3. This chain uses TRBV5-1 with TRBJ2-6; D call uncertain. Germline values: CDR1 SGHRS, CDR2 YFSETQ. The ends were cut back, 2 bases at V and 0 bases at J, with 9 bases in the middle. The length of the CDR3 is 16 residues. In DNA form, the CDR3 reads TGCGCCAGCAGCTTATGGACGGTCTCTGGGGCCAACGTCCTGACTTTC. Translation: CASSLWTVSGANVLTF. Using reference TRBV5-1 and TRBJ2-6 for the parts outside the CDR3, the full variable domain is KAGVTQTPRYLIKTRGQQVTLSCSPISGHRSVSWYQQTPGQGLQFLFEYFSETQRNKGNFPGRFSGRQFSNSRSEMNVSTLELGDSALYLCASSLWTVSGANVLTFGAGSRLTVL.

The J gene is TRBJ2-3, the V gene TRBV5-4; perhaps TRBD2 as D (7 bases). V was shortened by 0 bases and J by 4 bases, with 12 bases between the two germline ends. Germline loops: CDR1 SGHNT, CDR2 YYREEE (reference sequence). The CDR3 extends over 15 amino acids. CDR3 protein: CASSLGQGRADTQYF. The CDR3 nucleotides are TGTGCCAGCAGCTTGGGGCAGGGGAGGGCAGATACGCAGTATTTT. Filled out from reference TRBV5-4 and TRBJ2-3, the complete variable domain reads ETGVTQSPTHLIKTRGQQVTLRCSSQSGHNTVSWYQQALGQGPQFIFQYYREEENGRGNFPPRFSGLQFPNYSSELNVNALELDDSALYLCASSLGQGRADTQYFGPGTRLTVL.

The chain links TRBV18 to TRBJ2-2; TRBD1 might be the D (6 bases). Germline V gives CDR1 KGHSH, CDR2 LQKENI. The CDR3 spans 15 residues. V lost 6 bases and J 5 bases, leaving 16 bases between the germline ends. The CDR3 region has the DNA TGTGCCAGCTCGGTCGGACAGTCGAGTACCGGGGAGCTGTTTTTT. It encodes CASSVGQSSTGELFF.

The V and J genes are TRBV11-2 and TRBJ2-7, with 8 bases matching TRBD2. CDR3 length: 16 residues. V gave up 1 base and J gave up 3 bases; unmatched junction bases: 8. From germline, CDR1 is SGHAT and CDR2 FQNNGV. CDR3 nucleotides: TGTGCCAGCAGCTTAGCGACCGGGACTAGTTTCTACGAGCAGTACTTC. It is translated as CASSLATGTSFYEQYF. Using reference TRBV11-2 and TRBJ2-7 for the parts outside the CDR3, the full variable domain is EAGVAQSPRYKIIEKRQSVAFWCNPISGHATLYWYQQILGQGPKLLIQFQNNGVVDDSQLPKDRFSAERLKGVDSTLKIQPAKLEDSAVYLCASSLATGTSFYEQYFGPGTRLTVT.

This chain links TRBV6-4 with TRBJ2-7, with TRBD2 matching 7 bases. There are 16 residues in the CDR3. CDR1 and CDR2 (germline): MRHNA, SNTAGT. V dropped 2 bases and J dropped 4; count of bases not matched to a gene: 11. The CDR3 DNA reads TGTGCCAGCAGTGACGTAGGGCGGGAGACCCGTTACGAGCAGTACTTC. Translation: CASSDVGRETRYEQYF.

V and J are TRBV11-2 and TRBJ1-2; possibly TRBD1 for D (6 bases). V was shortened by 5 bases and J by 1 base, with 14 bases between the two germline ends. CDR3 length: 15 residues. CDR1 is SGHAT and CDR2 is FQNNGV in the germline V gene. In DNA, the CDR3 is TGTGCCAGCAGCCCCGGGGGGGGGCATAACTATGGCTACACCTTC. It encodes CASSPGGGHNYGYTF.

The chain carries TRBV5-1 and TRBJ2-4; weak D call: TRBD1 (6 bases). The CDR3 length is 14 residues. Germline CDR1 SGHRS, CDR2 YFSETQ. The V and J ends lost 4 bases and 1 base respectively, with 9 bases between them. The CDR3 reads CASSIDRAKNIQYF. The CDR3 DNA is TGCGCCAGCAGCATTGACAGGGCCAAAAACATTCAGTACTTC.

On this clone: An end of the junction does not agree with germline; a read error may underlie this. The chain joins TRBV11-2 to TRBJ1-2; 7 positions match TRBD1. Per germline, CDR1 SGHAT and CDR2 FQNNGV. CDR3 length: 14 amino acids. The CDR3: CASSLEQGDYGYTF. The DNA of the CDR3 is TGTGCCAGCAGCCTAGAGCAGGGGGACTATGGCTACACCTTC.

This clone was found a few times. V and J are TRBV7-3 and TRBJ2-1; D gene unclear. From germline, CDR1 is SGHTA and CDR2 FQGTGA. The CDR3 has 13 amino acids. V was trimmed by 4 bases and J by 4 bases, leaving 8 bases between them. CDR3 DNA sequence: TGTGCCAGCAGCTCCGAGAGTTACAATGAGCAGTTCTTC. Encoded protein: CASSSESYNEQFF.

The rearrangement links TRBV27 to TRBJ2-2; 7 bases align to TRBD1. The V and J ends lost 3 bases and 6 bases, in that order; junction bases with no gene match: 4. This CDR3 is built from 14 residues. CDR1 and CDR2 from the germline V gene are MNHEY and SMNVEV (reference sequence). The CDR3 protein is CASSLEQGAGELFF. For the CDR3, the DNA is TGTGCCAGCAGTTTGGAGCAGGGGGCCGGGGAGCTGTTTTTT.

The V and J genes are TRBV7-9 and TRBJ1-1; D perhaps matches TRBD1 (5 bases). V lost 4 bases to trimming and J lost 0 bases, with 12 bases between them. The CDR3 length is 15 residues. CDR1 is SEHNR and CDR2 is FQNEAQ in the germline V gene (reference sequence). The CDR3 spells CASSSAGTMNTEAFF. DNA of the CDR3: TGTGCCAGCAGCTCGGCAGGGACCATGAACACTGAAGCTTTCTTT.

The rearrangement links TRBV18 to TRBJ2-2; the D is unclear. CDR3 size: 12 residues. Germline loops: CDR1 KGHSH, CDR2 LQKENI. With 8 bases removed from V and 5 bases from J, the gap between germline ends came to 9 bases. This CDR3 reads CASQRFTGELFF. The DNA for the CDR3 is TGTGCCAGCCAACGATTTACCGGGGAGCTGTTTTTT.

The CDR3 nucleotides are TGCGCCAGCAGCCACGCGGGAGTTTCCTACGAGCAGTACTTC. Translated: CASSHAGVSYEQYF. The rearrangement uses TRBV5-1 and TRBJ2-7; 7 bases are a match to TRBD2. After removal of 4 bases from V and 1 base from J, the junction contained 5 bases not matched to a gene. The CDR3 extends over 14 amino acids. CDR1 is SGHRS, CDR2 YFSETQ, per germline.

J is TRBJ2-7 and V is TRBV14; perhaps D is TRBD1 or TRBD2 (5 bases each). The germline V gene has CDR1 SGHDN and CDR2 FVKESK. This CDR3 region has 16 residues. V lost 3 bases and J lost 3, with 18 bases in between. DNA for the CDR3: TGTGCCAGCAGCCACTACATACTAGGCAGGGACTACGAGCAGTACTTC. Translating it yields CASSHYILGRDYEQYF.

The rearrangement joins TRBV9 to TRBJ2-5, with TRBD2 matching 9 bases. The CDR3 is 15 residues long. The V and J ends lost 3 bases and 5 bases, in that order; junction bases with no gene match: 8. Germline CDR1 reads SGDLS; CDR2 reads YYNGEE. The CDR3 region has the DNA TGTGCCAGCAGCGGGGCGGGACTAGCTTGGGAGACCCAGTACTTC. It encodes CASSGAGLAWETQYF.

The genes are TRBV4-2 and TRBJ2-1; 8 nucleotides agree with TRBD1. Germline CDR1 LGHNA, CDR2 YNFKEQ. Trimming cost V 4 bases and J 0 bases; bases outside gene matches: 11. This CDR3 is built from 18 residues. The DNA of the CDR3 is TGTGCCAGCAGCCTTACCCAGACAGGGGTGATCTCCTACAATGAGCAGTTCTTC. Translated, it gives CASSLTQTGVISYNEQFF.

This chain links TRBV10-1 with TRBJ2-1, with 10 bases identical to TRBD2. J lost 1 base, V lost 5 bases, and 5 bases had no gene match. Germline loops: CDR1 WNHNN, CDR2 SYGVQD (reference sequence). The CDR3 spans 16 residues. Here the CDR3 reads CASSLAGVGSYNEQFF. CDR3 in DNA: TGCGCCAGCAGTCTAGCGGGAGTAGGGTCCTACAATGAGCAGTTCTTC.

The CDR3 protein is CSVEVLSPGGNTIYF. The CDR3 DNA sequence: TGCAGCGTTGAAGTACTTTCCCCCGGTGGAAACACCATATATTTT. This rearrangement joins TRBV29-1 to TRBJ1-3; D gene unclear. CDR1 is SQVTM and CDR2 is ANQGSEA in the germline V gene. V shed 1 base and J shed 3 bases, with 13 bases lying between them. The CDR3 contains 15 residues.

The rearrangement joins TRBV7-3 to TRBJ2-7, with 15 bases identical to TRBD2. This CDR3 is built from 15 residues. From germline, CDR1 is SGHTA and CDR2 FQGTGA. With V trimmed by 4 bases and J by 7 bases, 5 bases remained unmatched. DNA for the CDR3: TGTGCCAGCAGCTGGGACGGGACTAGCGGGAGGGAGCAGTACTTC. Encoded protein: CASSWDGTSGREQYF.

The V call is TRBV28, the J call TRBJ2-5; 10 bases agree with TRBD2. The germline gives CDR1 MDHEN, CDR2 SYDVKM. The ends lost 6 bases at V and 5 bases at J; junction bases unmatched: 3. The CDR3 extends over 13 amino acids. CDR3 residues: CASRTSGIETQYF. The CDR3 DNA reads as TGTGCCAGCAGAACTAGCGGGATTGAGACCCAGTACTTC.